A selection of T cell receptor beta chains follows, all from one sample in a study of blood T cell repertoires in COVID-19. Sequenced by immunoSEQ multiplex PCR; TCRdb stores in-frame clones only, minus some. The sample holds tens of thousands of clones; approximately 76% are singletons and the top ten take roughly 15%. Sequenced sample: peripheral blood. These receptors came from a man aged 65 to 85 with active or convalescent COVID-19. The CDR3 runs from the conserved cysteine through the conserved F or W. Fields, in order: clone size, V gene, D gene, J gene, CDR3 DNA, CDR3 protein. A D gene is named only where the DNA matches it firmly. The size entry is marked missing in some rows and otherwise reads once, few, many or a size class.

clone_size: NA; v_call: TRBV28; d_call: NA; j_call: TRBJ2-1; cdr3_nt: TGTGCCAGCAGTTCCCCGCCGGGACTCCCCTACAATGAGCAGTTCTTC; cdr3_aa: CASSSPPGLPYNEQFF
clone_size: few; v_call: TRBV19; d_call: TRBD1; j_call: TRBJ1-6; cdr3_nt: TGTGCCAGCATACCCGGACAGGGGGCTTCACCCCTCCACTTT; cdr3_aa: CASIPGQGASPLHF
clone_size: NA; v_call: TRBV7-2; d_call: NA; j_call: TRBJ2-1; cdr3_nt: TGTGCCAGCAGCTCCCGTGGAGGGGAGCAGTTCTTC; cdr3_aa: CASSSRGGEQFF
clone_size: NA; v_call: TRBV9; d_call: TRBD2; j_call: TRBJ2-5; cdr3_nt: TGTGCCAGCAGCGCCCCGGGGGGGCGGGCGACCCAGTACTTC; cdr3_aa: CASSAPGGRATQYF
clone_size: NA; v_call: TRBV10-1; d_call: NA; j_call: TRBJ1-4; cdr3_nt: TGCGCCAACAGCAAACCTACAACTAATGAAAAACTGTTTTTT; cdr3_aa: CANSKPTTNEKLFF
clone_size: NA; v_call: TRBV30; d_call: NA; j_call: TRBJ1-4; cdr3_nt: TGTGCCCAAGGCGGGTACGAAGGTGAAAAACTGTTTTTT; cdr3_aa: CAQGGYEGEKLFF
clone_size: NA; v_call: TRBV10-3; d_call: NA; j_call: TRBJ2-7; cdr3_nt: TGTGCCATCAGTGAGAGGGAGGCCTACGAGCAGTACTTC; cdr3_aa: CAISEREAYEQYF
clone_size: NA; v_call: TRBV28; d_call: NA; j_call: TRBJ2-2; cdr3_nt: TGTGCCAGCAGTTGGGGTCGAGCGGGGAACACCGGGGAGCTGTTTTTT; cdr3_aa: CASSWGRAGNTGELFF
clone_size: NA; v_call: TRBV28; d_call: TRBD2; j_call: TRBJ2-1; cdr3_nt: TGTGCCAGCAGCCAGCGGGGCTCCTACAATGAGCAGTTCTTC; cdr3_aa: CASSQRGSYNEQFF
clone_size: once; v_call: TRBV28; d_call: NA; j_call: TRBJ2-7; cdr3_nt: TGTGCCAGCAGTTTAAGAGACGAGCAGTACTTC; cdr3_aa: CASSLRDEQYF
clone_size: NA; v_call: TRBV9; d_call: NA; j_call: TRBJ2-1; cdr3_nt: TGTGCCAGCAGCGTACGGAGCTCCTACAATGAGCAGTTCTTC; cdr3_aa: CASSVRSSYNEQFF
clone_size: NA; v_call: TRBV29-1; d_call: TRBD1; j_call: TRBJ1-2; cdr3_nt: TGCAGCGTCCCCCACCAGGGGGTAAGCTCTGGCTACACCTTC; cdr3_aa: CSVPHQGVSSGYTF
clone_size: few; v_call: TRBV2; d_call: TRBD2; j_call: TRBJ2-3; cdr3_nt: TGTGCCAGCAGTCAGACTAGCGGGGGGGGCACAGATACGCAGTATTTT; cdr3_aa: CASSQTSGGGTDTQYF
clone_size: NA; v_call: TRBV28; d_call: NA; j_call: TRBJ2-2; cdr3_nt: TGTGCCAGCGGGTGGCCAGGGTATAACACCGGGGAGCTGTTTTTT; cdr3_aa: CASGWPGYNTGELFF
clone_size: NA; v_call: TRBV13; d_call: NA; j_call: TRBJ2-1; cdr3_nt: TGTGCCAGCAGTGGGGATACAGCGAATAGCGGAAATGAGCAGTTCTTC; cdr3_aa: CASSGDTANSGNEQFF
clone_size: few; v_call: TRBV28; d_call: TRBD1; j_call: TRBJ1-2; cdr3_nt: TGTGCCAGCAGTCCTCAGGGGGTGGGCTATGGCTACACCTTC; cdr3_aa: CASSPQGVGYGYTF
clone_size: NA; v_call: TRBV7-2; d_call: NA; j_call: TRBJ1-2; cdr3_nt: TGTGCCAGCAGCTCGTCGGGAGGCAGGGCTGGATATGGCTACACCTTC; cdr3_aa: CASSSSGGRAGYGYTF
clone_size: NA; v_call: TRBV4-1; d_call: NA; j_call: TRBJ2-7; cdr3_nt: TGCGCCAGCAGCCAACGCAGACTAGGAGAGCAGTACTTC; cdr3_aa: CASSQRRLGEQYF
clone_size: NA; v_call: TRBV5-4; d_call: NA; j_call: TRBJ2-3; cdr3_nt: TGTGCCAGCAGCTTTCGGGGGGCCTCAGATACGCAGTATTTT; cdr3_aa: CASSFRGASDTQYF
clone_size: NA; v_call: TRBV4-1; d_call: NA; j_call: TRBJ2-5; cdr3_nt: TGCGCCAGCAGCCAAGATAGGGGGACAACTCAAGAGACCCAGTACTTC; cdr3_aa: CASSQDRGTTQETQYF
clone_size: NA; v_call: TRBV27; d_call: NA; j_call: TRBJ1-5; cdr3_nt: TGTGCCAGCAGTTTAGAAGCAGGCACCTATCAGCCCCAGCATTTT; cdr3_aa: CASSLEAGTYQPQHF
clone_size: NA; v_call: TRBV28; d_call: NA; j_call: TRBJ1-4; cdr3_nt: TGTGCCAGCAGGCCGCAGAATAATGAAAAACTGTTTTTT; cdr3_aa: CASRPQNNEKLFF
clone_size: NA; v_call: TRBV3-1/TRBV3-2; d_call: NA; j_call: TRBJ2-7; cdr3_nt: TGTGCCAGCAGCCAAGATTCGGGTTCCTACGAGCAGTACTTC; cdr3_aa: CASSQDSGSYEQYF
clone_size: NA; v_call: TRBV7-8; d_call: TRBD1; j_call: TRBJ1-6; cdr3_nt: TGTGCCAGCAGCGTCCACAGGGGGCGAGATTCACCCCTCCACTTT; cdr3_aa: CASSVHRGRDSPLHF
clone_size: NA; v_call: TRBV15; d_call: NA; j_call: TRBJ1-1; cdr3_nt: TGTGCCACCAGCAGAGGGTTAGACTTGGGAGCTTTCTTT; cdr3_aa: CATSRGLDLGAFF
clone_size: NA; v_call: TRBV6-2/TRBV6-3; d_call: TRBD2; j_call: TRBJ2-1; cdr3_nt: TGTGCCAGCAGCGCCGGGACTAGCGGTAACAATGAGCAGTTCTTC; cdr3_aa: CASSAGTSGNNEQFF
clone_size: NA; v_call: TRBV6-5; d_call: NA; j_call: TRBJ1-1; cdr3_nt: TGTGCCAGCAGTTCAGGGTTGGAGTACACTGAAGCTTTCTTT; cdr3_aa: CASSSGLEYTEAFF
clone_size: NA; v_call: TRBV18; d_call: NA; j_call: TRBJ2-7; cdr3_nt: TGTGCCAGCTCCCAGGGTTCCTACGAGCAGTACTTC; cdr3_aa: CASSQGSYEQYF
clone_size: NA; v_call: TRBV5-4; d_call: TRBD1; j_call: TRBJ1-6; cdr3_nt: TGTGCCAGCAGCTTTGGCCGGGACAGCTATAATTCACCCCTCCACTTT; cdr3_aa: CASSFGRDSYNSPLHF
clone_size: NA; v_call: TRBV7-2; d_call: TRBD2; j_call: TRBJ2-1; cdr3_nt: TGTGCCAGCAGCTTGGGCGGGGGGGGCCATGAGCAGTTCTTC; cdr3_aa: CASSLGGGGHEQFF
clone_size: NA; v_call: TRBV3-1/TRBV3-2; d_call: TRBD1; j_call: TRBJ1-1; cdr3_nt: TGTGCCAGCAGGCCGGGACAGGGGGGATTTTGGAACACTGAAGCTTTCTTT; cdr3_aa: CASRPGQGGFWNTEAFF
clone_size: NA; v_call: TRBV28; d_call: NA; j_call: TRBJ1-1; cdr3_nt: TGTGCCAGCAGTTTGCAAAACAGGGCCACTGAAGCTTTCTTT; cdr3_aa: CASSLQNRATEAFF
clone_size: NA; v_call: TRBV28; d_call: NA; j_call: TRBJ1-1; cdr3_nt: TGTGCCAGCAGTTTATGGGCCGGAGGGAACACTGAAGCTTTCTTT; cdr3_aa: CASSLWAGGNTEAFF
clone_size: NA; v_call: TRBV11-3; d_call: NA; j_call: TRBJ2-5; cdr3_nt: TGTGCCAGCAGCTTACAGCCGGGGAAAGAGACCCAGTACTTC; cdr3_aa: CASSLQPGKETQYF
clone_size: NA; v_call: TRBV11-3; d_call: TRBD1; j_call: TRBJ1-3; cdr3_nt: TGTGCCAGCAGCCAGGACAGGGGACCTGGAAACACCATATATTTT; cdr3_aa: CASSQDRGPGNTIYF
clone_size: NA; v_call: TRBV18; d_call: NA; j_call: TRBJ1-4; cdr3_nt: TGTGCCAGCTCAACTCGGGGGGGATCCTATGAAAAACTGTTTTTT; cdr3_aa: CASSTRGGSYEKLFF
clone_size: NA; v_call: TRBV24-1; d_call: TRBD1; j_call: TRBJ1-4; cdr3_nt: TGTGCCACCAGTGAACACCGGGACAGGAACGCCGCAACTAATGAAAAACTGTTTTTT; cdr3_aa: CATSEHRDRNAATNEKLFF
clone_size: NA; v_call: TRBV11-2; d_call: NA; j_call: TRBJ2-7; cdr3_nt: TGTGCCAGCAGCTTAAGGCCCACGGGAGAGCAGTACTTC; cdr3_aa: CASSLRPTGEQYF
clone_size: once; v_call: TRBV5-1; d_call: NA; j_call: TRBJ1-1; cdr3_nt: TGCGCCAGCAGCTTCCAAGGAGACACTGAAGCTTTCTTT; cdr3_aa: CASSFQGDTEAFF
clone_size: NA; v_call: TRBV30; d_call: TRBD1; j_call: TRBJ2-5; cdr3_nt: TGTGCCTGGAGTCCCACCCAGGGGGCCACGGAGACCCAGTACTTC; cdr3_aa: CAWSPTQGATETQYF
clone_size: few; v_call: TRBV5-1; d_call: TRBD1; j_call: TRBJ1-6; cdr3_nt: TGCGCCAGCAGCCATACAGGGGAGAATTCACCCCTCCACTTT; cdr3_aa: CASSHTGENSPLHF
clone_size: NA; v_call: TRBV7-2; d_call: TRBD1; j_call: TRBJ1-4; cdr3_nt: TGTGCCAGCAGCTCTCCGGGACAGGGTAATGAAAAACTGTTTTTT; cdr3_aa: CASSSPGQGNEKLFF
clone_size: NA; v_call: TRBV18; d_call: NA; j_call: TRBJ2-3; cdr3_nt: TGTGCCAGCTCACCATTCGGCAGACACTCCACAGATACGCAGTATTTT; cdr3_aa: CASSPFGRHSTDTQYF
clone_size: NA; v_call: TRBV19; d_call: TRBD2; j_call: TRBJ2-1; cdr3_nt: TGTGCCAGTGAGACCGGGGGGGCCTCCTACAATGAGCAGTTCTTC; cdr3_aa: CASETGGASYNEQFF
clone_size: NA; v_call: TRBV15; d_call: TRBD2; j_call: TRBJ2-7; cdr3_nt: TGTGCCACCAGCAGAGGCCCTTTTCATGATCGGGGGGGCTCGCACGAGCAGTACTTC; cdr3_aa: CATSRGPFHDRGGSHEQYF